This TCR beta chain was documented in a study of blood T cell repertoires in COVID-19. For the study at large: Sites in the United States, Italy and Spain provided acute and convalescent COVID-19 samples. Sources were T cells, B-cell-depleted T cells, or PBMCs; the material itself was cDNA or gDNA.

TCRdb keeps only in-frame clones here, not all; method: immunoSEQ multiplex PCR. This table holds 200,000 to 300,000 clones, roughly 90% found once. The CDR3 length is 16 residues. Germline CDR1 reads SGHNT; CDR2 reads YENEEA. Germline trimming cut 5 bases from V and 6 bases from J; bases unmatched to any gene: 10. The sample was peripheral blood. V usage is TRBV11-3 and J usage is TRBJ2-2; 9 bases fit TRBD2. The TCR originated in a woman in her twenties or thirties with acute or convalescent COVID-19. This chain's CDR3 is CASSGSSGSFSGELFF. CDR3 bases: TGTGCCAGCAGCGGAAGTAGCGGGAGTTTTTCCGGGGAGCTGTTTTTT.